This TCR beta chain was documented in a study of blood T cell repertoires in COVID-19 (dated by TCRdb to the early 2020s). About the investigation overall: Samples from collaborators originated in the United States, Italy and Spain and spanned both the acute and convalescent phases of COVID-19. The prospective study material was composed of cDNA or gDNA derived from T cells, B-cell-depleted T cells, or PBMCs. Subjects who had been exposed to COVID-19, were actively infected with it, or had recovered from it provided the deeply sampled blood TCRbeta repertoires that made up the dataset. The repertoires were released in a freely available public database intended as a resource for research on the immune response to SARS-CoV-2. The samples were drawn from two sources: the first 160 participants of the ongoing ImmuneRACE study, and 950 to 1,500 subjects contributed by 6 global collaborators. The sample metadata nearly always contained a de-identified subject ID, COVID-19 status, age in years and sex. Where HLA class I and class II types were available, the types were taken from metadata supplied by the sample provider, not from assay-based typing.

TCRbeta CDR3 regions were amplified from genomic DNA by means of the immunoSEQ Assay, a bias-controlled multiplex PCR. Turning to the authors' computational methods: Within the assay, amplification of reference gene primers was used to estimate how many nucleated cells each sample contained. To quantify the absolute abundance of each unique TCRbeta CDR3 rearrangement, sequence reads were collapsed and filtered. For each sample, productive Simpson clonality was calculated as the square root of Simpson's diversity index across productive rearrangements. Imported from immuneACCESS, the table was reduced by TCRdb to in-frame sequences with V and J called. These copies leave out some clones; in studies compared against another copy, an unresolved V gene accounts for under half, and the cause of the remainder is not known. V and J calls plus clone size are reproduced from that table; the DNA served to infer D and trimming. Recorded for this sample are roughly 400,000 clones; approximately 89% of them occurred a single time. The top ten clonotypes cover just over 0.85% of the sample.

In the prospective study, participants were roughly 18 to 100 years old, resided in under 30 geographic areas of the United States, and were enrolled through a virtual design. In the prospective study, cohorts were assigned on the basis of participant-reported clinical history obtained from a screening survey and a study questionnaire. Exposed participants had been in contact, within 2 weeks of entering the study, with a person who had a PCR-confirmed or clinician-diagnosed case of COVID-19. In the prospective study, mobile phlebotomists collected whole blood, serum and a nasopharyngeal or oropharyngeal swab from each participant. Additional blood draws and questionnaires over an approximately two-month period could optionally be provided by prospective study participants. Before DNA extraction, prospective study blood samples were shipped either frozen or at room temperature. Between the V and J ends, shortened by 6 bases and 1 base respectively, the junction contains 9 bases. The CDR3 runs 13 residues from the cysteine to the phenylalanine. Only the CDR3 DNA stays, 39 bases, in frame from base 1.

The research as a whole found: Clinical and demographic metadata were provided uncurated, with the amount varying by source and participant.

This clone was counted a single time. The specificity of this receptor is unknown. Per-base qualities were not stored, and no clone one base away is much larger. The V and J genes are TRBV12-3 or TRBV12-4 and TRBJ1-2; the D gene cannot be named for sure. What was sequenced was PBMCs or T cells enriched from blood (not recorded which). This receptor was identified in a woman aged 40 to 50 who had been exposed to COVID-19. The DNA reads TGTGCCAGCAGGACGGGATTTAACTATGGCTACACCTTC. This is translated as CASRTGFNYGYTF.